This T cell receptor (beta chain) stems from a study of cytomegalovirus exposure and HLA in healthy donors. Study in general: Within an early data release were 85 million or so unique TCRs drawn from HLA-typed donors. Study-level findings and limits: TCR beta V- and J-gene trimming, according to a later analysis, was linked to a missense DCLRE1C variant.

V shed 2 bases and J shed 7 bases, with 21 bases lying between them. This CDR3 comprises 16 residues. In germline, CDR1 is SGHNT, CDR2 YENEEA. A multiplex PCR was run with 60 Vbeta primers and 13 Jbeta primers. The table came from immunoSEQ multiplex PCR; TCRdb's copy has only in-frame clones and leaves some out. The sample yields around 150,000 clones, roughly 85% seen once. Concerning this clone: Its antigen remains unknown.

V usage is TRBV11-3 and J usage is TRBJ2-7; D perhaps matches TRBD2 (5 bases). The receptor's source is a man aged 40-49 years in good health and CMV-seronegative. The sample was PBMCs. The chain's CDR3 is CASSLLTLVSRGEQYF. For the CDR3, the DNA is TGTGCCAGCAGCTTATTGACCCTAGTAAGCCGAGGGGAGCAGTACTTC.